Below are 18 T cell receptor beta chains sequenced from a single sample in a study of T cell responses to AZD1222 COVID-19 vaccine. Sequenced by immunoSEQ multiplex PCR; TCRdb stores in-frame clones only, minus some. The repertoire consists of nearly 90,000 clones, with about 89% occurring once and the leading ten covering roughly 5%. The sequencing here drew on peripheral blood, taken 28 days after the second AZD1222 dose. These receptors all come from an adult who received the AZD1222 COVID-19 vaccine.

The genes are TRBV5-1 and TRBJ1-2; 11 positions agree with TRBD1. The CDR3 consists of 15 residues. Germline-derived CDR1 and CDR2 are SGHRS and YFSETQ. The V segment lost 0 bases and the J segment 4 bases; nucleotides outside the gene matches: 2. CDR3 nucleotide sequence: TGCGCCAGCAGCTTGGGGACAGGGGGCGTCTATGGCTACACCTTC. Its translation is CASSLGTGGVYGYTF.

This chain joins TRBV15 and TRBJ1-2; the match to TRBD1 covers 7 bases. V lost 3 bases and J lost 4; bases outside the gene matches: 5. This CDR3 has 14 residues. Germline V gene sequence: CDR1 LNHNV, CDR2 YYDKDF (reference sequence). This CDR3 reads CATSRVGTVYGYTF. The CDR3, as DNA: TGTGCCACCAGCAGGGTCGGGACAGTCTATGGCTACACCTTC. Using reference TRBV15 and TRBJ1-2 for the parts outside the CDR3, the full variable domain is DAMVIQNPRYQVTQFGKPVTLSCSQTLNHNVMYWYQQKSSQAPKLLFHYYDKDFNNEADTPDNFQSRRPNTSFCFLDIRSPGLGDTAMYLCATSRVGTVYGYTFGSGTRLTVV.

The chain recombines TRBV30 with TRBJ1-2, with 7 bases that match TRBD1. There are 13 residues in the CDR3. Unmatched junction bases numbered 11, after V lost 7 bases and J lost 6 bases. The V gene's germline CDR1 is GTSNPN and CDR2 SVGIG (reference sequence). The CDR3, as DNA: TGTGCCTCCTCACCGGGAGGGGGCCATGGCTACACCTTC. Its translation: CASSPGGGHGYTF.

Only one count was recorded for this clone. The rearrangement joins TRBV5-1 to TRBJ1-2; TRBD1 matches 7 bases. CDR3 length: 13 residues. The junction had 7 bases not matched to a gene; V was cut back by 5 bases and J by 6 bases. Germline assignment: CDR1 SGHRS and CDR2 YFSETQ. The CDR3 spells CASRPWTGDGYTF. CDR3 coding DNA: TGCGCCAGCAGACCATGGACAGGCGATGGCTACACCTTC.

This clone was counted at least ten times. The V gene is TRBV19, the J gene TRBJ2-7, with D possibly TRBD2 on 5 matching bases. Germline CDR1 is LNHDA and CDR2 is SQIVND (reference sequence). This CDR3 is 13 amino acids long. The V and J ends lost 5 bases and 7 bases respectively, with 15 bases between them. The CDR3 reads CASSVGEGVEQYF. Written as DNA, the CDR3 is TGTGCCAGTAGTGTTGGTGAGGGAGTGGAGCAGTACTTC.

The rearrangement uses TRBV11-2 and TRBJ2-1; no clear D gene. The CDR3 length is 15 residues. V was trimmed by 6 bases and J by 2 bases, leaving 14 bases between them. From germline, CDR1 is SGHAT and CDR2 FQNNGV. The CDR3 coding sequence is TGTGCCAGCAGTCCCGTGGTATCCCCCTACAATGAGCAGTTCTTC. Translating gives CASSPVVSPYNEQFF.

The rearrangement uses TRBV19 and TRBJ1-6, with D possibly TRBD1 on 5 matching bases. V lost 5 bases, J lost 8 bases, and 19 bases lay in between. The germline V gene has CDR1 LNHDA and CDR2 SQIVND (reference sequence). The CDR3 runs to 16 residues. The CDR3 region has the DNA TGTGCCAGTAGTTCTGGATCGGGGGTGACGGATTCACCCCTCCACTTT. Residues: CASSSGSGVTDSPLHF.

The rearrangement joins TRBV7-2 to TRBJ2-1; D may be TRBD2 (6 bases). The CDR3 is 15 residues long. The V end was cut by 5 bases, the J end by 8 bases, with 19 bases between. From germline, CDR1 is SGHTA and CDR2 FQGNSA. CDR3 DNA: TGTGCCAGCAGCCATTCGGGGGTGTCCGGCGATGAGCAGTTCTTC. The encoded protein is CASSHSGVSGDEQFF.

CDR3 DNA sequence: TGTGCCAGCAGCCCTATTCTTAGTTCGGGCACAGATACGCAGTATTTT. Translated: CASSPILSSGTDTQYF. The rearrangement joins TRBV5-5 to TRBJ2-3; no clear D gene. The CDR3 is made up of 16 amino acids. V lost 4 bases to trimming and J lost 1 base, with 16 bases between them. Germline CDR1 reads SGHKS; CDR2 reads YYEKEE (reference sequence). The full variable domain, in which reference TRBV5-5 and TRBJ2-3 provide the parts outside the CDR3, is DAGVTQSPTHLIKTRGQQVTLRCSPISGHKSVSWYQQVLGQGPQFIFQYYEKEERGRGNFPDRFSARQFPNYSSELNVNALLLGDSALYLCASSPILSSGTDTQYFGPGTRLTVL.

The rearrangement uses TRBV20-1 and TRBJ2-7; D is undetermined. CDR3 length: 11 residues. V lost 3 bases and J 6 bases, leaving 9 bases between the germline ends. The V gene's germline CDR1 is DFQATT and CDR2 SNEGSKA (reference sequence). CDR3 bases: TGCAGTGCTAGTGACACTATCGAGCAGTACTTC. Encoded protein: CSASDTIEQYF.

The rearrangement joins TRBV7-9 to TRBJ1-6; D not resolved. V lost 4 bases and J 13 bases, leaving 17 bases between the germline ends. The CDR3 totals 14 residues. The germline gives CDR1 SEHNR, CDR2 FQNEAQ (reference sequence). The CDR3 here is CASSSTRLAGPLHF. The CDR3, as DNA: TGTGCCAGCAGCTCGACCAGACTGGCTGGGCCCCTCCACTTT.

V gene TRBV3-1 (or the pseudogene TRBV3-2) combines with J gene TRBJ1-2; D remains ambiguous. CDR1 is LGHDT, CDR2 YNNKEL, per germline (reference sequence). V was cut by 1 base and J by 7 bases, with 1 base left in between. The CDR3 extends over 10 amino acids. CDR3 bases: TGTGCCAGCAGCCAAGGTGGCTACACCTTC. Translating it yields CASSQGGYTF.

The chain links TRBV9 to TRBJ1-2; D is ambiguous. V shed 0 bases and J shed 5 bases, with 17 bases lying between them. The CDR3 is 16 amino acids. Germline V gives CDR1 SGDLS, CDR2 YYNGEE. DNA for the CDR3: TGTGCCAGCAGCGTAGTGAAAACCGCTTATGGGTATGGCTACACCTTC. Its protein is CASSVVKTAYGYGYTF.

The CDR3 DNA follows: TGTGCCAGCAGTTTGTACCTAGCGGGAGGTGAGCAGTTCTTC. It is translated as CASSLYLAGGEQFF. The V and J genes are TRBV27 and TRBJ2-1; 11 bases are a match to TRBD2. After removal of 3 bases from V and 9 bases from J, the junction contained 4 bases not matched to a gene. CDR1 is MNHEY and CDR2 is SMNVEV in the germline V gene (reference sequence). The CDR3 loop spans 14 amino acids.

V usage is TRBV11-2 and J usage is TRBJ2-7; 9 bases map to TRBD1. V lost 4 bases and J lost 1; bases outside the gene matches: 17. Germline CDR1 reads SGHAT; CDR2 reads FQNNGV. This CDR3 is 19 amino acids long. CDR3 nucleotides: TGTGCCAGCAGCTACAACACAGGGGGCCTTTATCGCATTTCCTACGAGCAGTACTTC. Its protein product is CASSYNTGGLYRISYEQYF.

The CDR3 region is CASKGSRNYGYTF. The CDR3 coding sequence is TGTGCCAGCAAGGGGTCACGTAACTATGGCTACACCTTC. The J gene is TRBJ1-2, the V gene TRBV28; possible D gene TRBD1, 5 bases. CDR1 and CDR2 from the germline V gene are MDHEN and SYDVKM. V was cut by 7 bases and J by 1 base, with 10 bases left in between. This CDR3 has 13 amino acids.

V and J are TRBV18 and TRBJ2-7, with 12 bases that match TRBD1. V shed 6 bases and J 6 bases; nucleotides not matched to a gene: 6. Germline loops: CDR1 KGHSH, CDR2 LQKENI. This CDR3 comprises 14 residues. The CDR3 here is CASSPGTGGREQYF. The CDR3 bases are TGTGCCAGCTCCCCCGGGACAGGGGGCCGCGAGCAGTACTTC.

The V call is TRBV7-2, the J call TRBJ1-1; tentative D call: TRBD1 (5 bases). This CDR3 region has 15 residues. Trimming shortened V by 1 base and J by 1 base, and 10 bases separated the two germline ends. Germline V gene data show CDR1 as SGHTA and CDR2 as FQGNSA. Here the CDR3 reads CASSLGDRRNTEAFF. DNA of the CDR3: TGTGCCAGCAGCTTAGGGGACCGTAGGAACACTGAAGCTTTCTTT.